What follows are 9 T cell receptor beta chains derived from one specimen sequenced in a study of CD8 T cells in Susac syndrome. Reverse transcription of about 0.5 to 1 ug RNA was carried out with random hexamers. TCRdb re-analysed the immunoSEQ multiplex PCR reads in MiXCR, keeping a single row per CDR3 protein. The sample lists some 180,000 distinct CDR3 sequences; around 94% were seen once. Sequencing used CD4+ T cells from PBMCs. Receptors were obtained from a human donor with Susac syndrome.

This chain connects TRBV25-1 to TRBJ2-5, with D tentatively TRBD1 or TRBD2 (5 bases each). The CDR3 runs to 15 residues. Germline-derived CDR1 and CDR2 are MGHDK and SYGVNS. The V end lost 1 base, the J end lost 1 base, and 10 bases lay between the germline ends. The CDR3 protein is CASSEWRGAQETQYF. Here the CDR3 DNA reads TGTGCCAGCAGTGAATGGAGAGGGGCCCAAGAGACCCAGTACTTC.

The chain links TRBV19 to TRBJ2-3, with TRBD2 matching 11 bases. The CDR3 loop spans 12 amino acids. CDR1 is LNHDA, CDR2 SQIVND, per germline (reference sequence). J was trimmed by 7 bases and V by 10 bases; bases with no gene match: 4. The CDR3 loop reads CATTTSGNTQYF. The CDR3 DNA reads as TGTGCCACCACGACTAGCGGGAATACGCAGTATTTT.

The V and J genes are TRBV9 and TRBJ2-1, with 14 bases matching TRBD2. Losses at the gene ends were 0 bases for V and 4 bases for J; bases not matched to a gene: 0. From germline, CDR1 is SGDLS and CDR2 YYNGEE. This CDR3 is 16 amino acids long. The CDR3 reads CASSVGLAGGYNEQFF. Here the CDR3 DNA reads TGTGCCAGCAGCGTAGGACTAGCGGGAGGGTACAATGAGCAGTTCTTC. Full variable domain (missing parts from reference TRBV9 and TRBJ2-1): DSGVTQTPKHLITATGQRVTLRCSPRSGDLSVYWYQQSLDQGLQFLIQYYNGEERAKGNILERFSAQQFPDLHSELNLSSLELGDSALYFCASSVGLAGGYNEQFFGPGTRLTVL.

V and J are TRBV20-1 and TRBJ1-1; D is unclear. V lost 0 bases to trimming and J lost 8 bases, with 16 bases between them. CDR3 size: 14 residues. Germline V lookup: CDR1 DFQATT, CDR2 SNEGSKA (reference sequence). The CDR3, as DNA: TGCAGTGCTAGAGATCTCCGGAGGATAAGGGAAGCTTTCTTT. Translation gives CSARDLRRIREAFF.

The V and J genes are TRBV5-6 and TRBJ1-4, with D perhaps TRBD1 (5 bases). This CDR3 has 15 residues. The ends were cut back, 0 bases at V and 4 bases at J, with 10 bases in the middle. In germline, CDR1 is SGHDT, CDR2 YYEEEE. For the CDR3, the DNA is TGTGCCAGCAGCTTGGGGCGACAGCTTAATGAAAAACTGTTTTTT. It codes for CASSLGRQLNEKLFF.

The chain employs TRBV18 and TRBJ1-2; the match to TRBD1 covers 7 bases. From germline, CDR1 is KGHSH and CDR2 LQKENI. Trimming took 3 bases from V and 4 from J; bases not matched to a gene: 5. The CDR3 totals 14 residues. The CDR3 reads CASSPVGQVYGYTF. The CDR3 DNA follows: TGTGCCAGCTCACCGGTTGGACAGGTCTATGGCTACACCTTC.

This chain links TRBV29-1 with TRBJ2-3; D may be TRBD2 (5 bases). Germline V gives CDR1 SQVTM, CDR2 ANQGSEA. The CDR3 loop spans 14 amino acids. Trimming cost V 8 bases and J 4 bases, with 19 bases left between them. In DNA, the CDR3 is TGCAGCACCGAAGGACCAATCGGGGCAGATACGCAGTATTTT. Translation: CSTEGPIGADTQYF.

The rearrangement uses TRBV20-1 and TRBJ2-1; 11 bases are shared with TRBD2. The germline CDR1 and CDR2 sequences are DFQATT and SNEGSKA (reference sequence). The CDR3 contains 14 residues. With V trimmed by 3 bases and J by 9 bases, 7 bases remained unmatched. The CDR3 DNA sequence: TGCAGTGCTAGCGTTAGCGGGAGGGCCCTTGAGCAGTTCTTC. Protein: CSASVSGRALEQFF.

This chain connects TRBV6-5 to TRBJ2-6; D remains unclear. Germline V lookup: CDR1 MNHEY, CDR2 SVGAGI. V shed 2 bases and J shed 4 bases, with 6 bases lying between them. The CDR3 covers 14 residues. The CDR3 DNA reads TGTGCCAGCAGTTACGGGTTCGGGGCCAACGTCCTGACTTTC. Residues: CASSYGFGANVLTF.